The following is a T cell receptor beta chain sequence with its context. What it binds is not known. With 3 bases clipped from V and 12 bases from J, the junction kept 9 bases outside the gene matches. This CDR3 region has 13 residues. From germline, CDR1 is LGHNT and CDR2 FRNRAP. The sample comes from a study of cytomegalovirus exposure and HLA in healthy donors. PCR was performed using 60 Vbeta and 13 Jbeta primers. Assay used: immunoSEQ multiplex PCR; TCRdb lists only in-frame clones, some missing. The table shows about 200,000 clones, with roughly 83% occurring only once. Study outcomes and limitations: For cytomegalovirus status, the classifier reportedly gave diagnoses with high specificity and sensitivity.

The sequence derives from a boy aged 2 to 9 in good health and CMV-seronegative. The material sequenced was PBMCs. The rearrangement links TRBV12-5 to TRBJ1-2, with 8 bases fitting TRBD1. The CDR3 reads CASGLGDRGWDTF. Here the CDR3 DNA reads TGTGCTAGTGGTTTAGGTGACAGGGGCTGGGACACCTTC.